This T cell receptor (beta chain) originates from a study of T cell responses to AZD1222 COVID-19 vaccine. Data came from immunoSEQ multiplex PCR; TCRdb stores just in-frame clones and leaves some out. The sample lists 100,000 to 150,000 clones, about nine tenths occurring once. Whole-study results and caveats: Spike-specific TCR breadth rose after two AZD1222 doses, and depth rose as well. The donors showed a predominance of white British ancestry and of females, with possible underestimation of clonal diversity.

V was pared by 1 base and J by 4 bases, with 11 bases between. CDR1 SGHDT and CDR2 YYEEEE come from the germline V gene. The CDR3 runs 14 residues. For this clone: Its cognate antigen is unknown.

The rearrangement links TRBV5-6 to TRBJ1-2; tentatively, D is TRBD1 (6 bases). This specimen consisted of peripheral blood, obtained on day 0 of AZD1222 vaccination. The receptor was derived from an adult in good health. The CDR3 coding sequence is TGTGCCAGCAGCTTGTATAAGGACAGCTATGGCTACACCTTC. It encodes CASSLYKDSYGYTF.